The rows below give T cell receptor beta chains drawn from one sample of a study of beta chain features in type 1 diabetes. The method was immunoSEQ multiplex PCR; TCRdb's version includes in-frame clones alone and lacks a portion of them. The table has 350,000 or so clones, about 20% seen once. The sample comprised naive CD4+ T cells from blood. These receptors originate from a woman in her late teens or twenties in good health. Each CDR3 is given with its conserved first and last residue. Fields, in order: clone size, J gene, D gene, V gene, CDR3 DNA, CDR3 protein. A D gene is named only where the DNA matches it firmly. Clone size appears in some rows only: once, few, many, or a class for an expanded clone.

few	TRBJ2-5	-	TRBV5-1	TGCGCCAGCAGCACGGGGACAAACCAAGAGACCCAGTACTTC	CASSTGTNQETQYF
few	TRBJ2-7	-	TRBV23-1	TGCGCCAGCAGTCATGAAGCGGTTATCTACGAGCAGTACTTC	CASSHEAVIYEQYF
-	TRBJ2-7	TRBD2	TRBV4-2	TGTGCCAGCAGCCTAAGTCGGACTAGCGGGGCCCACGAGCAGTACTTC	CASSLSRTSGAHEQYF
-	TRBJ2-1	TRBD1	TRBV5-1	TGCGCCAGCAGCATGGGACAGGGGTTCTACAATGAGCAGTTCTTC	CASSMGQGFYNEQFF
-	TRBJ1-1	TRBD1	TRBV7-2	TGTGCCAGCAGGCTTACAGGGGGCAGTGAAGCTTTCTTT	CASRLTGGSEAFF
-	TRBJ1-2	-	TRBV2	TGTGCCAGCAGTGAAAGCAGGGAGGTCTATGGCTACACCTTC	CASSESREVYGYTF
few	TRBJ1-2	TRBD1	TRBV9	TGTGCCAGCAGCGCGAGACAGGGGCCTTATGGCTACACCTTC	CASSARQGPYGYTF
few	TRBJ1-5	TRBD1	TRBV7-9	TGTGCCAGCAGCTGGGGGGACAGGGGGATCAATCAGCCCCAGCATTTT	CASSWGDRGINQPQHF
few	TRBJ2-1	TRBD2	TRBV9	TGTGCCAGCACCCGTGGAGGGAGGGCCGACAATGAGCAGTTCTTC	CASTRGGRADNEQFF
few	TRBJ1-5	TRBD1	TRBV30	TGTGCCTGGAGTACGGGACAGGGTAGTCTCGGTCAGCCCCAGCATTTT	CAWSTGQGSLGQPQHF
few	TRBJ1-1	-	TRBV4-3	TGCGCCAGCAGTTACGGCGGGGCGAACACTGAAGCTTTCTTT	CASSYGGANTEAFF
few	TRBJ2-1	TRBD2	TRBV9	TGTGCCAGCAGCGTTGGTACTAGCGGGAATAATGAGCAGTTCTTC	CASSVGTSGNNEQFF
-	TRBJ2-2	-	TRBV27	TGTGCCAGCAGTTTAAAGGGACACAGCACCGGGGAGCTGTTTTTT	CASSLKGHSTGELFF
few	TRBJ2-2	-	TRBV7-9	TGTGCCAGCAGCTTAAGGACAGGGAGGGACACCGGGGAGCTGTTTTTT	CASSLRTGRDTGELFF
-	TRBJ2-3	TRBD2	TRBV10-3	TGTGCCATCAGTGAAACTAGCGGGCCAGATACGCAGTATTTT	CAISETSGPDTQYF
-	TRBJ1-2	-	TRBV7-9	TGTGCCAGCAGCCTACAACAGGGCCGCTATGGCTACACCTTC	CASSLQQGRYGYTF
-	TRBJ2-1	TRBD1	TRBV7-9	TGTGCCAGCAGCTGGGACAGGGGTGTCAATGAGCAGTTCTTC	CASSWDRGVNEQFF
-	TRBJ2-6	-	TRBV25-1	TGTGCCAGCAGGCAGGATAGGGGCTCTGGGGCCAACGTCCTGACTTTC	CASRQDRGSGANVLTF
few	TRBJ2-2	-	TRBV30	TGTGCCTGGAGGCCTCTCGCGGGGAGCACCGGGGAGCTGTTTTTT	CAWRPLAGSTGELFF
-	TRBJ2-1	TRBD2	TRBV9	TGTGCCAGCAGCGGGAGACTAGCGGGGACTGTGGATGAGCAGTTCTTC	CASSGRLAGTVDEQFF
-	TRBJ2-3	TRBD2	TRBV11-3	TGTGCCAGCAGCCCCGGAGGGAGGGGCACAGATACGCAGTATTTT	CASSPGGRGTDTQYF
few	TRBJ2-3	TRBD2	TRBV4-1	TGCGCCAGCAGCCAAGCCTTTACTAGCGGGCGCACAGATACGCAGTATTTT	CASSQAFTSGRTDTQYF
-	TRBJ2-1	TRBD2	TRBV10-3	TGTGCCATCAGTGAACTAGCGGGAGTTATCTACAATGAGCAGTTCTTC	CAISELAGVIYNEQFF
-	TRBJ2-5	TRBD2	TRBV18	TGTGCCAGCTCACCCAGCGGGGGGCCAGAGACCCAGTACTTC	CASSPSGGPETQYF
few	TRBJ1-2	-	TRBV25-1	TGTGCCAGCAGTGTCAGGGAAGGCTACACCTTC	CASSVREGYTF
-	TRBJ2-1	TRBD2	TRBV18	TGTGCCAGCTCACGGGCGGGAGGAAGCGATGAGCAGTTCTTC	CASSRAGGSDEQFF
-	TRBJ1-1	-	TRBV2	TGTGCCAGCACCTACGGAGGGGCGAACACTGAAGCTTTCTTT	CASTYGGANTEAFF
few	TRBJ2-7	TRBD2	TRBV2	TGTGCCAGTCGTGCCGGGACTAGCGGGAGAAGGGAGCAGTACTTC	CASRAGTSGRREQYF
-	TRBJ2-7	TRBD2	TRBV7-2	TGTGCCAGCAGCACCCTCGTGCGGGGGAGCTCCTACGAGCAGTACTTC	CASSTLVRGSSYEQYF
few	TRBJ2-7	TRBD1	TRBV5-1	TGCGCCAGCAGCGACAGGGGTACGTACGAGCAGTACTTC	CASSDRGTYEQYF
few	TRBJ2-7	TRBD2	TRBV30	TGTGCCTGGAGTGGGACTAGCGGGTTCTACGAGCAGTACTTC	CAWSGTSGFYEQYF
-	TRBJ1-2	-	TRBV30	TGTGCCTGGAGCGGCAGGTCGCCCTATGGCTACACCTTC	CAWSGRSPYGYTF
-	TRBJ2-1	-	TRBV14	TGTGCCAGTCAGAAAAGCTCCTACAATGAGCAGTTCTTC	CASQKSSYNEQFF
-	TRBJ1-2	-	TRBV16	TGTGCCAGCAGCCGACAAGGGGGAGCTAACTATGGCTACACCTTC	CASSRQGGANYGYTF
once	TRBJ1-2	-	TRBV5-1	TGCGCCAGCAGCTTGGTTGGGGCCGCCTATGGCTACACCTTC	CASSLVGAAYGYTF
-	TRBJ1-1	-	TRBV9	TGTGCCAGCACACGACAGTGGATGAACACTGAAGCTTTCTTT	CASTRQWMNTEAFF
few	TRBJ2-1	TRBD1	TRBV30	TGTGCCACAGGGGTAGGGAATGAGCAGTTCTTC	CATGVGNEQFF
-	TRBJ2-2	-	TRBV19	TGTGCCAGTAGTATGGGGAGGACCAACACCGGGGAGCTGTTTTTT	CASSMGRTNTGELFF
few	TRBJ1-6	-	TRBV6-5	TGTGCCAGCAGTTACTCTGGCTCGTCAGGGTGGTCACCCCTCCACTTT	CASSYSGSSGWSPLHF
-	TRBJ2-7	-	TRBV5-1	TGCGCCAGCAGCTTGGATAGGGGGTCCAGCGAGCAGTACTTC	CASSLDRGSSEQYF
few	TRBJ2-1	TRBD2	TRBV6-6	TGTGCCAGCAGACCCGCGGGAGAAGAGCAGTTCTTC	CASRPAGEEQFF
-	TRBJ1-4	TRBD1	TRBV7-2	TGTGCCAGCAGCTCCCAAGGGGGCGCTAATGAAAAACTGTTTTTT	CASSSQGGANEKLFF
-	TRBJ2-7	-	TRBV21-1	TGTGCCCATGGAGGGCAGGTGAACTCCTACGAGCAGTACTTC	CAHGGQVNSYEQYF
few	TRBJ2-5	TRBD2	TRBV7-2	TGTGCCAGCAGGCCTCCGGGGGGGCTTGGGACCCAGTACTTC	CASRPPGGLGTQYF
-	TRBJ2-1	-	TRBV4-1	TGCGCCAGCAGCCTCCTGGGGAGCTCCTACAATGAGCAGTTCTTC	CASSLLGSSYNEQFF
few	TRBJ1-4	-	TRBV4-1	TGCGCCAGCAGCCAATTAGGCAGGCCTAATGAAAAACTGTTTTTT	CASSQLGRPNEKLFF
few	TRBJ2-1	-	TRBV21-1	TGTGCCAGCAGCAAACCAGGACTAGCGGGAAGCGGTGAGCAGTTCTTC	CASSKPGLAGSGEQFF
-	TRBJ1-1	TRBD1	TRBV18	TGTGCCAGCTCACCATTCCAAGGGACAGGGGGCACTGAAGCTTTCTTT	CASSPFQGTGGTEAFF
-	TRBJ2-1	TRBD2	TRBV5-1	TGCGCCAGCAGCTCCCAGGGATATAGCGGGAGCTTCTACAATGAGCAGTTCTTC	CASSSQGYSGSFYNEQFF
few	TRBJ1-1	TRBD1	TRBV5-1	TGCGCCAGCAGCTGGGGACAGGGGAGGGCCACTGAAGCTTTCTTT	CASSWGQGRATEAFF
few	TRBJ2-7	-	TRBV30	TGTGCCTGGAGTGACAGTACCTACGAGCAGTACTTC	CAWSDSTYEQYF